One sample yielded the 14 T cell receptor beta chains listed below, sequenced in a study of OX40 agonist ivuxolimab in advanced cancers. Assay used: immunoSEQ multiplex PCR; TCRdb lists only in-frame clones, some missing. The sample carries tens of thousands of clones, about 91% recorded once. The specimen comprised CD4+ or CD8+ T cells sorted from blood, sampled in a trial of the OX40 agonist ivuxolimab. These receptors were obtained from an adult with an advanced solid tumor such as melanoma, head and neck, liver or kidney cancer.

V is TRBV9 and J is TRBJ2-1, with 7 bases that match TRBD1. V lost 3 bases and J lost 7; bases outside the gene matches: 7. The germline V gene encodes CDR1 SGDLS and CDR2 YYNGEE. This CDR3 has 14 amino acids. CDR3 sequence: CASSETTGSNEQFF. The CDR3 bases are TGTGCCAGCAGCGAAACGACAGGGTCGAATGAGCAGTTCTTC.

The gene calls are TRBV30 and TRBJ2-1, with D unresolved. The CDR3 consists of 12 residues. Trimming removed 5 bases at V and 5 bases at J, with 10 bases between. From germline, CDR1 is GTSNPN and CDR2 SVGIG (reference sequence). The CDR3 DNA follows: TGTGCCTGGGCTGTGTCCAACAATGAGCAGTTCTTC. As protein: CAWAVSNNEQFF.

The V and J genes are TRBV6-6 and TRBJ2-7, with a possible D match to TRBD1 (5 bases). This CDR3 contains 14 residues. The ends were cut back, 2 bases at V and 2 bases at J, with 10 bases in the middle. Germline assignment: CDR1 MNHNY and CDR2 SVGAGI (reference sequence). The CDR3: CASSYGAGPYEQYF. The CDR3 DNA reads TGTGCCAGCAGTTACGGGGCAGGGCCCTACGAGCAGTACTTC.

V is TRBV4-1 and J is TRBJ1-1; 7 bases line up with TRBD1. The CDR3 spans 15 residues. Losses at the gene ends were 1 base for V and 7 bases for J; bases not matched to a gene: 9. Germline V lookup: CDR1 MGHRA, CDR2 YSYEKL. This CDR3 is CASSQARGTDNEAFF. Written as DNA, the CDR3 is TGCGCCAGCAGCCAAGCCCGCGGGACAGATAATGAAGCTTTCTTT.

The chain combines TRBV14 with TRBJ2-5, with D hard to call. V lost 2 bases to trimming and J lost 0 bases, with 4 bases between them. Germline lookup yields CDR1 SGHDN and CDR2 FVKESK. This CDR3 is 13 amino acids long. The CDR3 loop reads CASSQQYQETQYF. DNA for the CDR3: TGTGCCAGCAGCCAACAGTACCAAGAGACCCAGTACTTC.

J is TRBJ1-4 and V is TRBV19; D is ambiguous. The CDR3 consists of 15 residues. V was clipped by 4 bases and J by 7 bases, with 16 bases between them. Germline loops: CDR1 LNHDA, CDR2 SQIVND (reference sequence). The CDR3 region has the DNA TGTGCCAGTAGTAAACCGGACGGGAGGAGTGAAAAACTGTTTTTT. Translating gives CASSKPDGRSEKLFF.

The J gene is TRBJ2-1, the V gene TRBV6-1; TRBD2 matches 10 bases. Germline CDR1 MNHNS, CDR2 SASEGT. V was pared by 5 bases and J by 5 bases, with 6 bases of the junction left unmatched. This CDR3 spans 15 amino acids. CDR3 coding DNA: TGTGCCAGCAGTCAGACTAGCGGGCCAAACAATGAGCAGTTCTTC. It is translated as CASSQTSGPNNEQFF.

The chain employs TRBV7-9 and TRBJ2-5, with D unresolved. Between the trimmed V and J ends, which lost 5 bases and 2 bases, there was a span of 12 bases. The CDR3 has 14 residues. CDR1 is SEHNR, CDR2 FQNEAQ, per germline (reference sequence). CDR3 sequence: CASSPRTAQETQYF. The CDR3 coding sequence is TGTGCCAGCAGCCCCCGGACGGCTCAAGAGACCCAGTACTTC. Based on the CDR3 plus reference TRBV7-9 and TRBJ2-5, the full variable domain is DTGVSQNPRHKITKRGQNVTFRCDPISEHNRLYWYRQTLGQGPEFLTYFQNEAQLEKSRLLSDRFSAERPKGSFSTLEIQRTEQGDSAMYLCASSPRTAQETQYFGPGTRLLVL.

The gene calls are TRBV7-9 and TRBJ2-3; 10 positions match TRBD2. The CDR3 sequence is 14 residues long. The ends lost 7 bases at V and 2 bases at J; junction bases unmatched: 3. Germline V gene sequence: CDR1 SEHNR, CDR2 FQNEAQ (reference sequence). CDR3 in amino acids: CASILAGVTDTQYF. The CDR3 DNA sequence: TGTGCCAGCATCCTAGCGGGAGTCACAGATACGCAGTATTTT.

The chain carries TRBV7-8 and TRBJ1-5; D unclear. The ends were cut back, 7 bases at V and 3 bases at J, with 19 bases in the middle. CDR3 length: 16 amino acids. CDR1 is SGHVS, CDR2 FQNEAQ, per germline. The CDR3 is CASTPVLAGNNQPQHF. The CDR3 DNA is TGTGCCAGCACCCCGGTGCTCGCCGGAAACAATCAGCCCCAGCATTTT.

The gene calls are TRBV29-1 and TRBJ2-1; no clear D. Germline lookup yields CDR1 SQVTM and CDR2 ANQGSEA. CDR3 size: 11 residues. V lost 5 bases, J lost 6 bases, and 8 bases lay in between. For the CDR3, the DNA is TGCAGCGTTTCGGCCCGCAATGAGCAGTTCTTC. Its translation is CSVSARNEQFF.

The CDR3 DNA sequence: TGCGCCAGCAGCGCGGGACAGGGGGCCGCAGATACGCAGTATTTT. This encodes CASSAGQGAADTQYF. The genes are TRBV5-1 and TRBJ2-3; 12 nucleotides align to TRBD1. The CDR3 has 15 amino acids. Germline-derived CDR1 and CDR2 are SGHRS and YFSETQ. V lost 4 bases to trimming and J lost 4 bases; unmatched junction nucleotides: 4.

The V call is TRBV6-5, the J call TRBJ1-4, with 8 bases that match TRBD1. Germline assignment: CDR1 MNHEY and CDR2 SVGAGI. The CDR3 loop spans 14 amino acids. V shed 6 bases, J shed 5 bases, and the junction held 5 bases outside the gene matches. The chain's CDR3 is CASSRDRRNEKLFF. The CDR3, as DNA: TGTGCCAGCAGCCGGGACAGGCGGAATGAAAAACTGTTTTTT.

The V and J genes are TRBV2 and TRBJ2-7, with D perhaps TRBD1 or TRBD2 (5 bases each). Trimming removed 1 base at V and 2 bases at J, with 18 bases between. CDR1 is SNHLY, CDR2 FYNNEI, per germline. This CDR3 comprises 17 residues. CDR3 sequence reads: CASSEGGSWDGTYEQYF. In DNA form, the CDR3 reads TGTGCCAGCAGTGAAGGAGGTAGTTGGGACGGTACCTACGAGCAGTACTTC.